The 27 T cell receptor beta chains below all came from one sample that was sequenced in a study of blood T cell repertoires in COVID-19 (dated by TCRdb to 2018 to 2020). Library preparation used the immunoSEQ multiplex PCR assay. TCRdb's version of the immuneACCESS table is confined to in-frame rearrangements and falls short of the full clone set. An unresolved V gene accounts for under half of the shortfall where checked; the remainder is of unknown origin. The sample table records about 270,000 clones; roughly nine tenths of these occur just once. The ten biggest clones cover about 12% of the sample. The sequenced material came from peripheral blood. These receptors came from a woman aged 25-40 years with COVID-19, enrolled during active disease.

V is TRBV3-1 (or the pseudogene TRBV3-2) and J is TRBJ2-3; TRBD2 matches at 12 bases. Germline V lookup: CDR1 LGHDT, CDR2 YNNKEL (reference sequence). With V trimmed by 4 bases and J by 8 bases, 7 bases remained unmatched. The CDR3 contains 15 residues. The CDR3 region is CASSLRLAGDLTQYF. The CDR3, as DNA: TGTGCCAGCAGCCTCCGACTAGCGGGGGACCTTACGCAGTATTTT.

CDR3 bases: TGCGCCAGCACCCCGAGGAGCGGGCCCCCGGACGAGCAGTACTTC. It specifies CASTPRSGPPDEQYF. The chain uses TRBV10-1 and TRBJ2-7, with a weak D call TRBD2 (6 bases). V lost 7 bases to trimming and J lost 5 bases, with 21 bases between them. The CDR3 loop spans 15 amino acids. Per the germline V gene, CDR1 is WNHNN and CDR2 is SYGVQD (reference sequence).

The chain links TRBV5-1 to TRBJ1-1, with D tentatively TRBD1 (6 bases). The germline CDR1 and CDR2 sequences are SGHRS and YFSETQ. The CDR3 is 12 amino acids. V lost 4 bases and J 8 bases, leaving 12 bases between the germline ends. The CDR3 nucleotides are TGCGCCAGCAGCCCGAACACAGGGGAAGCTTTCTTT. Residues: CASSPNTGEAFF.

The rearrangement links TRBV15 to TRBJ1-1; TRBD1 is a possible D gene (6 bases). V lost 2 bases to trimming and J lost 11 bases, with 18 bases between them. Germline loops: CDR1 LNHNV, CDR2 YYDKDF (reference sequence). The CDR3 consists of 14 residues. The CDR3 DNA sequence: TGTGCCACCAGCAGACCAGAATCACAGGGTTCCGCTTTCTTT. It codes for CATSRPESQGSAFF.

This chain joins TRBV6-5 and TRBJ2-7; TRBD1 agrees at 7 bases. The germline CDR1 and CDR2 sequences are MNHEY and SVGAGI. This CDR3 has 13 amino acids. With V trimmed by 6 bases and J by 3 bases, 5 bases remained unmatched. In DNA, the CDR3 is TGTGCCAGCAGGGCCGGGACAGACTACGAGCAGTACTTC. Protein product: CASRAGTDYEQYF.

The chain uses TRBV28 and TRBJ2-7; 8 nucleotides line up with TRBD1. V dropped 6 bases and J dropped 5; count of bases not matched to a gene: 12. The CDR3 length is 15 residues. In germline, CDR1 is MDHEN, CDR2 SYDVKM. CDR3 bases: TGTGCCAGCAGGCCCTTAGGACAGGGAGTCGACGAGCAGTACTTC. Its protein is CASRPLGQGVDEQYF.

The chain couples TRBV2 to TRBJ1-1, with a tentative D call TRBD1 (5 bases). V gave up 3 bases and J gave up 1 base, with 6 bases separating them. This CDR3 is 13 amino acids long. Looked up from germline, CDR1 is SNHLY and CDR2 is FYNNEI. In DNA form, the CDR3 reads TGTGCCAGCAGTGACCAGGGGAACACTGAAGCTTTCTTT. Translating it yields CASSDQGNTEAFF.

V gene TRBV29-1 combines with J gene TRBJ2-1, with a tentative D call TRBD2 (5 bases). V was cut by 8 bases and J by 1 base, with 15 bases left in between. There are 14 residues in the CDR3. Germline V gives CDR1 SQVTM, CDR2 ANQGSEA. The CDR3: CSTNSGGSYNEQFF. The CDR3 nucleotides read TGCAGCACTAACTCCGGCGGGTCCTACAATGAGCAGTTCTTC.

The rearrangement links TRBV6-6 to TRBJ1-1, with D possibly being TRBD1 (5 bases). Germline V gene sequence: CDR1 MNHNY, CDR2 SVGAGI (reference sequence). CDR3 length: 14 amino acids. The germline V and J ends were trimmed by 3 bases and 4 bases, with 12 bases remaining between them. Here the CDR3 reads CASSYEVGGTEAFF. CDR3 DNA: TGTGCCAGCAGTTATGAAGTCGGGGGCACTGAAGCTTTCTTT.

The chain uses TRBV24-1 and TRBJ2-1, with TRBD2 identical over 12 bases. Germline V CDR1 and CDR2: KGHDR, SFDVKD. With V trimmed by 6 bases and J by 4 bases, 3 bases remained unmatched. The CDR3 contains 15 residues. The CDR3 is CATSSSGGVYNEQFF. The DNA of the CDR3 is TGTGCCACCAGTTCTAGCGGGGGGGTGTACAATGAGCAGTTCTTC.

This clone was counted a single time. At one boundary the junction diverges from the germline segment, which might be a read error. J is TRBJ1-2 and V is TRBV4-1; D is possibly TRBD1 (5 bases). This CDR3 is 13 amino acids long. CDR1 is MGHRA and CDR2 is YSYEKL in the germline V gene. For the CDR3, the DNA is TGCGCCAGCAGCCAAGTTCCCCAGGGCCCCATGCTCTTC. Protein sequence: CASSQVPQGPMLF.

This chain joins TRBV6-1 and TRBJ1-6, with 7 positions matching TRBD1. The germline V gene encodes CDR1 MNHNS and CDR2 SASEGT. J lost 8 bases, V lost 2 bases, and 6 bases had no gene match. The CDR3 has 15 amino acids. The CDR3, as DNA: TGTGCCAGCAGTGAATTGGGGACAGCCTATTCACCCCTCCACTTT. This gives the protein CASSELGTAYSPLHF.

This chain links TRBV19 with TRBJ1-1; D unclear. The germline CDR1 and CDR2 sequences are LNHDA and SQIVND (reference sequence). The CDR3 has 14 residues. Trimming took 8 bases from V and 3 from J, leaving 16 bases between them. The CDR3 loop is CASSAFGGYTEAFF. The CDR3, as DNA: TGTGCCAGTTCGGCTTTCGGCGGCTACACTGAAGCTTTCTTT.

The genes are TRBV19 and TRBJ1-2; TRBD1 agrees at 9 bases. This CDR3 is built from 14 residues. Germline V gene data show CDR1 as LNHDA and CDR2 as SQIVND (reference sequence). The V segment lost 4 bases and the J segment 4 bases; nucleotides outside the gene matches: 4. The CDR3 protein is CASSSTGGGYGYTF. The CDR3 DNA follows: TGTGCCAGTAGTAGCACAGGGGGCGGCTATGGCTACACCTTC.

The chain recombines TRBV15 with TRBJ2-7, with D possibly matching TRBD1 (6 bases). The CDR3 has 15 residues. Germline V gives CDR1 LNHNV, CDR2 YYDKDF (reference sequence). V gave up 2 bases and J gave up 0 bases, with 11 bases separating them. CDR3 DNA sequence: TGTGCCACCAGCAGATGGACAGCCTTCTCCTACGAGCAGTACTTC. This sequence encodes CATSRWTAFSYEQYF.

This clone was observed a single time. V usage is TRBV7-9 and J usage is TRBJ2-1, with 11 bases aligning to TRBD2. The junction had 9 bases not matched to a gene; V was cut back by 8 bases and J by 12 bases. This CDR3 spans 13 amino acids. Germline CDR1 SEHNR, CDR2 FQNEAQ (reference sequence). This chain's CDR3 is CASPGLAGGLQFF. CDR3 coding DNA: TGTGCCAGCCCGGGGCTAGCGGGGGGACTGCAGTTCTTC.

The chain joins TRBV7-9 to TRBJ2-7; tentative D call: TRBD1 (5 bases). This CDR3 is 15 amino acids long. Trimming removed 5 bases from V and 6 bases from J, with 20 bases in between. Germline V gives CDR1 SEHNR, CDR2 FQNEAQ (reference sequence). The CDR3 is CASSGVIPRVSEQYF. The CDR3 nucleotides read TGTGCCAGCAGCGGGGTAATCCCCAGGGTTTCCGAGCAGTACTTC.

As concerns this clone: The identical CDR3 is also encoded by other nucleotide sequences in the sample. The chain joins TRBV5-6 to TRBJ2-7; the D gene is possibly TRBD2 (5 bases). V lost 3 bases and J 5 bases, leaving 15 bases between the germline ends. Germline V lookup: CDR1 SGHDT, CDR2 YYEEEE. There are 14 residues in the CDR3. CDR3 region: CASSSRGGLHEQYF. In DNA form, the CDR3 reads TGTGCCAGCAGCTCCAGAGGCGGGCTCCACGAGCAGTACTTC.

In this sample, this clone turned up once. This chain connects TRBV7-9 to TRBJ2-1, with 7 nucleotides matching TRBD2. This CDR3 has 15 amino acids. The V segment lost 5 bases and the J segment 8 bases; nucleotides outside the gene matches: 12. Germline-derived CDR1 and CDR2 are SEHNR and FQNEAQ (reference sequence). Here the CDR3 reads CASSPRLARGHEQFF. The CDR3 nucleotides read TGTGCCAGCAGCCCCAGACTAGCCCGAGGACATGAGCAGTTCTTC.

In this sample, this clone turned up a few times. The chain carries TRBV10-1 and TRBJ2-2; perhaps TRBD1 as D (6 bases). This CDR3 is 13 amino acids long. CDR1 is WNHNN, CDR2 SYGVQD, per germline (reference sequence). V was cut by 7 bases and J by 5 bases, with 11 bases left in between. The CDR3 sequence: CASTNRDTGELFF. CDR3 in DNA: TGCGCCAGCACCAACAGGGATACCGGGGAGCTGTTTTTT.

This chain uses TRBV5-4 with TRBJ2-7; D ambiguous. V dropped 2 bases and J dropped 4 bases, with 7 bases sitting between them. CDR1 is SGHNT and CDR2 is YYREEE in the germline V gene (reference sequence). CDR3 size: 12 residues. CDR3 nucleotide sequence: TGTGCCAGCAGCTTTCGGTTTTACGAGCAGTACTTC. Translated, it gives CASSFRFYEQYF.

This chain uses TRBV11-2 with TRBJ2-1; 11 positions match TRBD1. J was trimmed by 4 bases and V by 6 bases; bases with no gene match: 14. Looked up from germline, CDR1 is SGHAT and CDR2 is FQNNGV. This CDR3 is 18 amino acids long. The CDR3 DNA sequence: TGTGCCAGCAGTTCAACCTCTCCGGGACAGGGGGTTTACAATGAGCAGTTCTTC. Protein product: CASSSTSPGQGVYNEQFF.

This chain connects TRBV30 to TRBJ2-5; D may be TRBD2 (6 bases). Trimming took off 5 bases at V and 5 bases at J, with 27 bases between the two ends. This CDR3 is 17 amino acids long. The germline V gene has CDR1 GTSNPN and CDR2 SVGIG (reference sequence). This CDR3 is CAWCPGTDPTRGETQYF. The CDR3 bases are TGTGCCTGGTGTCCCGGGACTGACCCTACCCGTGGGGAGACCCAGTACTTC.

The chain uses TRBV5-4 and TRBJ2-1; a weak D match, TRBD1 (6 bases). The germline V and J ends were trimmed by 2 bases and 6 bases, with 15 bases remaining between them. CDR1 and CDR2 from the germline V gene are SGHNT and YYREEE (reference sequence). The CDR3 has 15 residues. The CDR3 protein is CASSFLTGFVNEQFF. In DNA form, the CDR3 reads TGTGCCAGCAGCTTTTTAACAGGGTTCGTCAATGAGCAGTTCTTC.

CDR3 residues: CASSVVSQGAANEQFF. The CDR3 DNA reads as TGTGCCAGCAGCGTAGTATCACAGGGGGCGGCGAATGAGCAGTTCTTC. V usage is TRBV9 and J usage is TRBJ2-1, with 9 bases identical to TRBD1. This CDR3 is built from 16 residues. Unmatched junction bases numbered 8, after V lost 0 bases and J lost 7 bases. Germline lookup yields CDR1 SGDLS and CDR2 YYNGEE.

V gene TRBV4-2 combines with J gene TRBJ2-5, with 10 bases fitting TRBD2. The CDR3 spans 17 residues. V lost 0 bases and J lost 2; bases outside the gene matches: 6. Germline CDR1 and CDR2: LGHNA and YNFKEQ. CDR3 in amino acids: CASSQDRTSGLQETQYF. DNA of the CDR3: TGTGCCAGCAGCCAAGATCGGACTAGCGGACTTCAAGAGACCCAGTACTTC.

The V gene is TRBV7-9, the J gene TRBJ2-3; TRBD2 agrees at 8 bases. V lost 1 base, J lost 5 bases, and 11 bases stayed unmatched. The CDR3 has 17 amino acids. The germline V gene has CDR1 SEHNR and CDR2 FQNEAQ (reference sequence). CDR3 amino acids: CASSLGLAGVFLDTQYF. For the CDR3, the DNA is TGTGCCAGCAGCTTAGGGCTAGCGGGCGTCTTTTTAGATACGCAGTATTTT.